Listed here is a single T cell receptor (beta chain). As yet, its antigen is unknown. These data originate in a study of response to subunit inactivated influenza vaccine. Study results and limitations: Authors suggested few new T cells are recruited by each seasonal influenza vaccination.

TCRdb re-called the RT-PCR reads through MiXCR, storing one row per CDR3 protein. The sample carries 700,000 to 800,000 distinct CDR3 sequences, 18% recorded once. The CDR3 has 15 amino acids. The V and J ends lost 5 bases and 1 base respectively, with 17 bases between them. CDR1 is SQVTM and CDR2 is ANQGSEA in the germline V gene. The sequenced sample was PBMCs from blood, obtained around 5 days after vaccination. This chain uses TRBV29-1 with TRBJ1-1, with D perhaps matching TRBD1 (5 bases). The sequence derives from a middle-aged man who received an inactivated influenza vaccine. The CDR3 sequence: CSVKVRGTGNTEAFF. The CDR3 DNA sequence: TGCAGCGTTAAGGTCCGGGGTACAGGGAACACTGAAGCTTTCTTT.